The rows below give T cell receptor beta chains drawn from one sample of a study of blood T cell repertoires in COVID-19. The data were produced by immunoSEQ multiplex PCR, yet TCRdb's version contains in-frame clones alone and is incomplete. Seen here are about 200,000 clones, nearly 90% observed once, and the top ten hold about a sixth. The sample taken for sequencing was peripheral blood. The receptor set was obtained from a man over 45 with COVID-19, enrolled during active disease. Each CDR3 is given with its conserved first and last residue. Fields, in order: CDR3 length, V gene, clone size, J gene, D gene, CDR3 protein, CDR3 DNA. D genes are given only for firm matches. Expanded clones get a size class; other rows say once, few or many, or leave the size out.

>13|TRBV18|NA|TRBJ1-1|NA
CASSPQGGTEAFF
TGTGCCAGCTCACCTCAGGGTGGCACTGAAGCTTTCTTT
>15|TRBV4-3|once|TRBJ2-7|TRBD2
CASSQGSGGTYEQYF
TGCGCCAGCAGCCAAGGTAGCGGGGGGACCTACGAGCAGTACTTC
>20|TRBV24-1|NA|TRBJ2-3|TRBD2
CATSDPPLAGGPIFVDTQYF
TGTGCCACCAGTGATCCGCCACTAGCGGGAGGGCCCATTTTCGTGGATACGCAGTATTTT
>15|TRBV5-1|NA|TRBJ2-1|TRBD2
CASSLTRGLDNEQFF
TGCGCCAGCAGCTTGACTAGGGGACTAGACAATGAGCAGTTCTTC
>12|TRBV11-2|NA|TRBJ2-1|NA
CASSQNRGEQFF
TGTGCCAGCAGCCAAAACCGGGGTGAGCAGTTCTTC
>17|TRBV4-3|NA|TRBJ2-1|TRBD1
CASSQVLQGEIYNEQFF
TGCGCCAGCAGCCAAGTTTTACAGGGGGAAATATACAATGAGCAGTTCTTC
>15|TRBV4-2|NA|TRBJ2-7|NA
CASSQGAGVNSEQYF
TGTGCCAGCAGCCAAGGTGCAGGGGTTAACAGCGAGCAGTACTTC
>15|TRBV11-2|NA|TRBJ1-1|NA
CASSLARAINTEAFF
TGTGCCAGCAGCTTAGCGAGGGCTATAAACACTGAAGCTTTCTTT
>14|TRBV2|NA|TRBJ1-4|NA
CASSGGGSNEKLFF
TGTGCCAGCAGCGGCGGGGGGTCTAATGAAAAACTGTTTTTT
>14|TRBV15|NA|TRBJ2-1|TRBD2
CATVLTSGRGEQFF
TGTGCCACCGTCCTCACTAGCGGGAGAGGTGAGCAGTTCTTC
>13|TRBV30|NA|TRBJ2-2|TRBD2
CAWSTGLAGELFF
TGTGCCTGGAGTACCGGACTAGCCGGGGAGCTGTTTTTT
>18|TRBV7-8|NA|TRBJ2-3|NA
CASSLYQGGASSTDTQYF
TGTGCCAGCAGCTTATATCAGGGTGGGGCCTCTAGCACAGATACGCAGTATTTT
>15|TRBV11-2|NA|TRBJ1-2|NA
CASSLNYPASYGYTF
TGTGCCAGCAGCTTAAACTACCCGGCCTCGTATGGCTACACCTTC
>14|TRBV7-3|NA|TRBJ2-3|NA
CASSPNPRTDTQYF
TGTGCCAGCAGCCCCAATCCCCGCACAGATACGCAGTATTTT
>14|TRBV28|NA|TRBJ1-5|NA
CASKIVLGNQPQHF
TGTGCCAGCAAGATAGTGTTGGGCAATCAGCCCCAGCATTTT
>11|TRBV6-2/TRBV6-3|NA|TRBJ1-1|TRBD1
CASSSGGEAFF
TGTGCCAGCAGTTCAGGGGGTGAAGCTTTCTTT
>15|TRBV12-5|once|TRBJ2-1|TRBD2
CASALRASGYNEQFF
TGTGCTAGTGCCCTACGGGCTAGCGGCTACAATGAGCAGTTCTTC
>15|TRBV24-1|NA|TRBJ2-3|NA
CATNQGGRGSHTQYF
TGTGCCACCAACCAGGGGGGCCGAGGTAGTCATACGCAGTATTTT
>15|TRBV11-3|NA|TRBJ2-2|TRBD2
CASSLRGEGTGELFF
TGTGCCAGCAGCTTGCGGGGGGAAGGCACCGGGGAGCTGTTTTTT
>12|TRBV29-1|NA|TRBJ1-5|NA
CSVGHSNQPQHF
TGCAGCGTGGGACACAGCAATCAGCCCCAGCATTTT
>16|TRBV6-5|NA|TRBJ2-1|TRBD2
CASSYSPSGSGDEQFF
TGTGCCAGCAGTTACTCGCCTAGCGGGAGTGGCGATGAGCAGTTCTTC
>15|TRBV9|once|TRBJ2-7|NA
CASSVNVVSSYEQYF
TGTGCCAGCAGCGTAAATGTGGTTAGCTCCTACGAGCAGTACTTC
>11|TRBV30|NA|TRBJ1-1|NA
CAWSAGPEAFF
TGTGCCTGGAGTGCAGGGCCTGAAGCTTTCTTT
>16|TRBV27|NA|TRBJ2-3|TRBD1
CASSLRDRARTDTQYF
TGTGCCAGCAGTCTCCGGGACAGGGCCCGCACAGATACGCAGTATTTT
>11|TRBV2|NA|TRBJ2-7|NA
CASSGTWEQYF
TGTGCCAGCAGTGGAACTTGGGAGCAGTACTTC
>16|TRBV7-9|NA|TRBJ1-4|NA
CASSSRVLATNEKLFF
TGTGCCAGCAGCTCCAGGGTTCTTGCAACTAATGAAAAACTGTTTTTT
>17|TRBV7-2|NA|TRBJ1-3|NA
CASSFAVRGDGGNTIYF
TGTGCCAGCAGCTTTGCGGTCAGGGGAGATGGTGGAAACACCATATATTTT
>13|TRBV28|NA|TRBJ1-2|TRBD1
CASSLGTGSRYTF
TGTGCCAGCAGTTTAGGGACAGGGAGTCGCTACACCTTC
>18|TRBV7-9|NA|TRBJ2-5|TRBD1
CASSSGSGTGTSQETQYF
TGTGCCAGCAGCTCCGGATCGGGGACAGGGACTTCCCAAGAGACCCAGTACTTC
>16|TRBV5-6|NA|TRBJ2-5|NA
CASSLGLGQAQETQYF
TGTGCCAGCAGCTTGGGGTTGGGGCAGGCGCAAGAGACCCAGTACTTC
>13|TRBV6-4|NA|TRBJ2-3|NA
CASSKDSTDTQYF
TGTGCCAGCAGTAAGGACTCGACAGATACGCAGTATTTT
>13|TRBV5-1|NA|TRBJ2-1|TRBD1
CASSRGQNNEQFF
TGCGCCAGCAGCAGGGGACAGAACAATGAGCAGTTCTTC
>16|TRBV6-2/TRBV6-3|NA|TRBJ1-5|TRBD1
CASSLYRGKPNQPQHF
TGTGCCAGCAGTCTGTACAGGGGGAAACCCAATCAGCCCCAGCATTTT